This TCR beta chain is from a study of blood T cell repertoires in COVID-19 (dated by TCRdb to between 2020 and 2021). As for the study more broadly: Samples covering the acute and convalescent phases of COVID-19 were provided by collaborators in the United States, Italy and Spain. The material from the prospective study consisted of cDNA or gDNA derived from T cells, B-cell-depleted T cells, or PBMCs. Subjects who had been exposed to COVID-19, were actively infected with it, or had recovered from it provided the deeply sampled blood TCRbeta repertoires that made up the dataset. The repertoires were released in a freely available public database meant as a resource for research on the immune response to SARS-CoV-2. Samples came from the ongoing ImmuneRACE study (first 160 participants) plus 1,254 subjects from 6 global collaborators. Sample metadata almost always included a de-identified subject ID, COVID-19 status, age in years and sex. Where available, HLA class I and class II types were taken from metadata supplied by the sample provider and were not determined by assay-based typing. Overall study outcomes, separate from this receptor: How much clinical and demographic metadata was included differed by source and by participant, and the metadata was provided uncurated.

Whole blood was collected in K2EDTA tubes by collaborating institutions according to the institutions' own protocols. For TCRbeta analysis, collaborators shipped samples in one of three forms: frozen whole blood, isolated PBMCs, or DNA extracted from either of those sample types. The CDR3 covers 13 residues, taking in both the cysteine and the phenylalanine. The entry retains the CDR3 DNA only, 39 bases that are in frame from base 1. V sheds 5 bases and J sheds 6 bases, leaving 11 bases between their ends. Via the germline V gene, CDR1 is MNHEY and CDR2 SVGAGI. TCRbeta CDR3 regions were amplified from genomic DNA using the immunoSEQ Assay, a bias-controlled multiplex PCR. Under the source paper's analysis protocol: The number of nucleated cells in each sample was estimated by amplification of reference gene primers within the assay. To quantify the absolute abundance of each unique TCRbeta CDR3 rearrangement, sequence reads were collapsed and filtered. Productive Simpson clonality was computed per sample as the square root of Simpson's diversity index over productive rearrangements. The immuneACCESS repertoire file appears here via TCRdb, limited to in-frame rearrangements. These files lack a portion of the clones; in checked studies, under half of the deficit traces to unresolved V genes, and the cause of the others is not known. That table is the source of V, J and clone size, and D and trimming were worked out from the DNA. Here the sample has about 270,000 clones; approximately 77% occur a single time. The ten largest clones add up to about 3.4% of the sample.

In the case of this clone: Its antigen remains unidentified. Per-nucleotide qualities are absent, and no much larger clonotype sits a single base away.

The source is a woman aged 18 to 35 with acute or convalescent COVID-19. The sequencing sample was made of peripheral blood. The chain uses TRBV6-5 and TRBJ1-5, with TRBD1 as a weak D call on 5 bases. The CDR3 has the sequence CASSPYQGQPQHF. The nucleotides read TGTGCCAGCAGTCCCTATCAGGGTCAGCCCCAGCATTTT.